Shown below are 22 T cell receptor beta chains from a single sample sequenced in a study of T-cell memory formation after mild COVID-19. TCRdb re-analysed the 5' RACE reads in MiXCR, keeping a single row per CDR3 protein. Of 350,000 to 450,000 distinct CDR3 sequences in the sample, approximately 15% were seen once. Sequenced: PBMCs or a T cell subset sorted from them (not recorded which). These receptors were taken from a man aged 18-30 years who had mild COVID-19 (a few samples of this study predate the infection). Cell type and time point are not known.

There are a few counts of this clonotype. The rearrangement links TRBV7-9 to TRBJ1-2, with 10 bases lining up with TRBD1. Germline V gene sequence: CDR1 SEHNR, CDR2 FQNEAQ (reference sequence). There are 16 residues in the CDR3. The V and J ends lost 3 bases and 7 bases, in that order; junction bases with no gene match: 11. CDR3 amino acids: CASSLVEGQGIGGYTF. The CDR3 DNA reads TGTGCCAGCAGCTTGGTTGAGGGACAGGGGATAGGTGGCTACACCTTC. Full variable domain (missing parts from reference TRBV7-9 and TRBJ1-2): DTGVSQNPRHKITKRGQNVTFRCDPISEHNRLYWYRQTLGQGPEFLTYFQNEAQLEKSRLLSDRFSAERPKGSFSTLEIQRTEQGDSAMYLCASSLVEGQGIGGYTFGSGTRLTVV.

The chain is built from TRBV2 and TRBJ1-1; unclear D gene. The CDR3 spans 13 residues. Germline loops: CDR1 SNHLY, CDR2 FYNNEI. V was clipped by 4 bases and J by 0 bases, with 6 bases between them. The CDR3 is CASSGYVNTEAFF. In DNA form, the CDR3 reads TGTGCCAGCAGTGGGTACGTGAACACTGAAGCTTTCTTT.

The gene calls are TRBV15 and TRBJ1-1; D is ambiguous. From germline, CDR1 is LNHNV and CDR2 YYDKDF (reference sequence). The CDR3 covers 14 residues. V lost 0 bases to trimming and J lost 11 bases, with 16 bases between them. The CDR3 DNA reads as TGTGCCACCAGCAGAGATATTGGGGAATTGATCGCTTTCTTT. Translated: CATSRDIGELIAFF.

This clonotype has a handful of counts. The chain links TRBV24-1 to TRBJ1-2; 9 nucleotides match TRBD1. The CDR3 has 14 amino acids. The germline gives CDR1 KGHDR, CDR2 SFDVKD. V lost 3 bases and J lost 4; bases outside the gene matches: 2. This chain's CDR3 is CATSDRDRAYGYTF. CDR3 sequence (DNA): TGTGCCACCAGTGATCGGGACAGGGCCTATGGCTACACCTTC.

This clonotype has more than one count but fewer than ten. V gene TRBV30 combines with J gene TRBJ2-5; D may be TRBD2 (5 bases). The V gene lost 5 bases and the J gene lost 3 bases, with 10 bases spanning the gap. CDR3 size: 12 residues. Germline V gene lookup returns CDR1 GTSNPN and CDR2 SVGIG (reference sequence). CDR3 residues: CAWAPGEETQYF. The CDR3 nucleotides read TGTGCCTGGGCCCCCGGGGAAGAGACCCAGTACTTC.

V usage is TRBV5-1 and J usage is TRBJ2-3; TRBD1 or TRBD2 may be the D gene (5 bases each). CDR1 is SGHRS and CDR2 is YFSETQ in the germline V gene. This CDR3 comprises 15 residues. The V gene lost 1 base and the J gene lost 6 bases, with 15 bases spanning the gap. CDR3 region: CASSLLGDQKDTQYF. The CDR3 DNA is TGCGCCAGCAGCTTGCTCGGGGACCAGAAGGATACGCAGTATTTT.

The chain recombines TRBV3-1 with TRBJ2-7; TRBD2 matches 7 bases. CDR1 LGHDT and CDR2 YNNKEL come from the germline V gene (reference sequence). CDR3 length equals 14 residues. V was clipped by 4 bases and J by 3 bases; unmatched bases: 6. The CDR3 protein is CASSPRGTYYEQYF. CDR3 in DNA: TGTGCCAGCAGCCCGCGGGGGACCTACTACGAGCAGTACTTC.

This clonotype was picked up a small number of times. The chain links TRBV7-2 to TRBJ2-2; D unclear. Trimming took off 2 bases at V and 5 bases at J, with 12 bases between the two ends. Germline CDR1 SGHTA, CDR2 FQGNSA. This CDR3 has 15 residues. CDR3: CASSLSSGRTGELFF. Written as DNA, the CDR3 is TGTGCCAGCAGCTTATCCAGTGGGCGGACCGGGGAGCTGTTTTTT.

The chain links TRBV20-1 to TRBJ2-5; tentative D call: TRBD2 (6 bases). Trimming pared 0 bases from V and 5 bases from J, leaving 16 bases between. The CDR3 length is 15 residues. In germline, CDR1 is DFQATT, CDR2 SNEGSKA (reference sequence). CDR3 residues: CSARDPSVAGETQYF. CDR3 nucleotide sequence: TGCAGTGCTAGAGACCCTTCGGTGGCGGGGGAGACCCAGTACTTC.

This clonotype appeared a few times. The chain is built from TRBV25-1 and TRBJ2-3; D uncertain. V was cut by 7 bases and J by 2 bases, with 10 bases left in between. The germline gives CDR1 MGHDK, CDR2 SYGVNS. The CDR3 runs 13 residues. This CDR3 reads CASTGRNTDTQYF. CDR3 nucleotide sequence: TGTGCCAGCACAGGCAGGAACACAGATACGCAGTATTTT. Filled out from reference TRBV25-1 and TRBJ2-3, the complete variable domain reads EADIYQTPRYLVIGTGKKITLECSQTMGHDKMYWYQQDPGMELHLIHYSYGVNSTEKGDLSSESTVSRIRTEHFPLTLESARPSHTSQYLCASTGRNTDTQYFGPGTRLTVL.

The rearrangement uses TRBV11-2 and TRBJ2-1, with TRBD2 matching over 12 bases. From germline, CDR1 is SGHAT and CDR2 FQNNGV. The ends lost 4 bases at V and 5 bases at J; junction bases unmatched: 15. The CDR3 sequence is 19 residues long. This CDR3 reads CASSSPTSGGGRPNNEQFF. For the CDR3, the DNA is TGTGCCAGCAGCTCACCGACTAGCGGGGGCGGTCGGCCCAACAATGAGCAGTTCTTC.

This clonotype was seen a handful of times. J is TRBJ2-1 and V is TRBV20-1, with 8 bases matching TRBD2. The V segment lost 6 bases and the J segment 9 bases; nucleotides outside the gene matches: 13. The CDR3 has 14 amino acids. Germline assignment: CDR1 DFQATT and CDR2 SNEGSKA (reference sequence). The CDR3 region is CSARTATGGREQFF. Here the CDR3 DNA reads TGCAGTGCCAGGACCGCAACGGGGGGGCGTGAGCAGTTCTTC.

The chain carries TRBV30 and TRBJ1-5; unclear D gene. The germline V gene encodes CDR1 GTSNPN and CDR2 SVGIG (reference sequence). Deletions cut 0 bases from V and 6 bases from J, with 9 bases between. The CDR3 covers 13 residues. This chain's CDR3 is CAWSVLDGQPQHF. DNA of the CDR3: TGTGCCTGGAGTGTCCTGGACGGTCAGCCCCAGCATTTT. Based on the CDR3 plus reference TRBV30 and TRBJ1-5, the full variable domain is SQTIHQWPATLVQPVGSPLSLECTVEGTSNPNLYWYRQAAGRGLQLLFYSVGIGQISSEVPQNLSASRPQDRQFILSSKKLLLSDSGFYLCAWSVLDGQPQHFGDGTRLSIL.

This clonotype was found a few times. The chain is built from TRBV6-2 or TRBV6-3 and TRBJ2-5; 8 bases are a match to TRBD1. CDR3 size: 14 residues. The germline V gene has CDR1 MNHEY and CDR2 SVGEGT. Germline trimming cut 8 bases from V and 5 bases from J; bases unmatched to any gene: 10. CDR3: CASATTGVSETQYF. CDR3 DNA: TGTGCCAGCGCGACGACAGGGGTATCGGAGACCCAGTACTTC.

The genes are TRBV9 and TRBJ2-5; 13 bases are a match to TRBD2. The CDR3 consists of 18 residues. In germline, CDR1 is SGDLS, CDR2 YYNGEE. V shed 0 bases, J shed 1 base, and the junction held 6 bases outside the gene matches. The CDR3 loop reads CASSVAMWTSGGQETQYF. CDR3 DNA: TGTGCCAGCAGCGTAGCTATGTGGACTAGCGGGGGCCAAGAGACCCAGTACTTC.

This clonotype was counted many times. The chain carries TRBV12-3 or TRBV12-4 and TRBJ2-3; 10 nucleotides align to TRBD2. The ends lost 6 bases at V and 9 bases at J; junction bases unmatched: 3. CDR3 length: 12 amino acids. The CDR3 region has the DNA TGTGCCAGCAGGGCACTAGCGGGGACGCAGTATTTT. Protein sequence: CASRALAGTQYF.

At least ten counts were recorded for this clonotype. The CDR3 DNA reads as TGTGCCAGCAGGTCCAGGGGGTTTATCGAAAAACTGTTTTTT. Protein sequence: CASRSRGFIEKLFF. The chain joins TRBV11-2 to TRBJ1-4; 7 nucleotides agree with TRBD1. CDR1 SGHAT and CDR2 FQNNGV come from the germline V gene. V dropped 6 bases and J dropped 8; count of bases not matched to a gene: 9. The CDR3 is 14 amino acids.

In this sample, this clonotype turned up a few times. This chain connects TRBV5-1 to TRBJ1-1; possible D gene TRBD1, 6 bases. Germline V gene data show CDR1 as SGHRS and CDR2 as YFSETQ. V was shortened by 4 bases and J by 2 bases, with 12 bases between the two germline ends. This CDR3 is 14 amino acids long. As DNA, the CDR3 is TGCGCCAGCAGCCGGACAGAACCTAACACTGAAGCTTTCTTT. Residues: CASSRTEPNTEAFF.

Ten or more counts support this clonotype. This CDR3 is CASSPPNQPQHF. The CDR3 region has the DNA TGTGCCAGCAGCCCCCCCAATCAGCCCCAGCATTTT. The chain couples TRBV18 to TRBJ1-5, with D unresolved. Between the trimmed V and J ends, which lost 8 bases and 3 bases, there was a span of 8 bases. The CDR3 is made up of 12 amino acids. Germline CDR1 reads KGHSH; CDR2 reads LQKENI. Based on the CDR3 plus reference TRBV18 and TRBJ1-5, the full variable domain is NAGVMQNPRHLVRRRGQEARLRCSPMKGHSHVYWYRQLPEEGLKFMVYLQKENIIDESGMPKERFSAEFPKEGPSILRIQQVVRGDSAAYFCASSPPNQPQHFGDGTRLSIL.

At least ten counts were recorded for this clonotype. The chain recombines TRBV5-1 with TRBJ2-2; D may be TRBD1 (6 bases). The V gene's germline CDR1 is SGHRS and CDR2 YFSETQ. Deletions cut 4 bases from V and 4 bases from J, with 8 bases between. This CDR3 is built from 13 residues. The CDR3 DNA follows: TGCGCCAGCAGCACGGACAGCACCGGGGAGCTGTTTTTT. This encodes CASSTDSTGELFF.

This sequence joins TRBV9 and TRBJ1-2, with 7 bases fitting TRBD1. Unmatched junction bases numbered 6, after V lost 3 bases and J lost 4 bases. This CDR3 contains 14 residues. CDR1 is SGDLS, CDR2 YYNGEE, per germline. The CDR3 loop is CASSAGGQFYGYTF. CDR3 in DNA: TGTGCCAGCAGCGCGGGGGGACAGTTCTATGGCTACACCTTC.

CDR3 sequence: CASRRRDNEKLFF. Written as DNA, the CDR3 is TGTGCCAGCAGGAGGAGGGATAATGAAAAACTGTTTTTT. The chain uses TRBV6-6 and TRBJ1-4; D is unresolved. V lost 6 bases and J 4 bases, leaving 9 bases between the germline ends. Per germline, CDR1 MNHNY and CDR2 SVGAGI (reference sequence). CDR3 size: 13 residues.